Sequencing of this T cell receptor beta chain was carried out in a study of T cells in localized non-small cell lung cancer. Profiling relied on immunoSEQ multiplex PCR, and the TCRdb table lists in-frame clones only, not all of them. The data show roughly 26,000 clones, approximately 84% seen once. General observations from the study: In adjacent lung appeared a median around 60 of the top 100 tumor clones. Uninvolved adjacent lung showed the highest T cell clonality, exceeding tumor.

The CDR3 sequence is 13 residues long. Trimming removed 5 bases at V and 4 bases at J, with 9 bases between. Looked up from germline, CDR1 is MNHEY and CDR2 is SMNVEV (reference sequence). In the case of this clone: The antigen remains undetermined.

This chain uses TRBV27 with TRBJ1-5; D is uncertain. The sample here was peripheral blood, taken before any cancer treatment. This receptor was obtained from a man aged 40-75 years with stage III squamous cell lung carcinoma. CDR3 nucleotides: TGTGCCAGCAGTCCCCGGTGGAATCAGCCCCAGCATTTT. Its protein product is CASSPRWNQPQHF.